This T cell receptor (beta chain) was profiled in a study of blood T cells in healthy people across ages. The wider study: For every two T cells, template switching captured about one barcoded beta molecule.

The second PCR ran roughly 7 to 11 cycles with a sample-barcoded 5' primer and J-beta primers. Each cDNA molecule received a tag from a template-switch adaptor that had 12 random nucleotides. TCRdb called the 5' RACE reads again in MiXCR, with one record for every CDR3 protein. The repertoire holds about 640,000 distinct CDR3 sequences, with approximately 59% as singletons. Germline lookup yields CDR1 SGHRS and CDR2 YFSETQ. The CDR3 spans 15 residues. Investigators took about 10 milliliters of peripheral blood from every donor. Concerning this clonotype: Its ends do not fully match the called genes, so a read error is possible.

Input material: blood. This chain joins TRBV5-1 and TRBJ1-2, with a possible D match to TRBD1 (5 bases). The receptor's source is a man aged 55 to 70 in good health. In nucleotides, the CDR3 is TGTGCCAGCAGCTTGGCGGGGACGCGCAACTATGGCTACACCTTC. Its translation: CASSLAGTRNYGYTF. The variable domain in full, with the rest retrieved from reference TRBV5-1 and TRBJ1-2, is KAGVTQTPRYLIKTRGQQVTLSCSPISGHRSVSWYQQTPGQGLQFLFEYFSETQRNKGNFPGRFSGRQFSNSRSEMNVSTLELGDSALYLCASSLAGTRNYGYTFGSGTRLTVV.